Included here is one T cell receptor beta chain sequence, with context. These data come from a study of blood T cell repertoires in COVID-19. TCRdb's copy holds only in-frame clones and misses some; the assay was immunoSEQ multiplex PCR. The repertoire consists of 190,000 or so clones, with 86% occurring once and the leading ten covering more than 7.5%. The CDR3 runs to 15 residues. Losses at the gene ends were 0 bases for V and 4 bases for J; bases not matched to a gene: 5. Germline CDR1 reads MNHEY; CDR2 reads SVGAGI. This sequence originates from a woman aged 25 to 45 who had recovered from COVID-19. Sequenced material: PBMCs or T cells enriched from blood (not recorded which). The chain carries TRBV6-5 and TRBJ2-7; 8 nucleotides match TRBD1. CDR3 region: CASSYSTGAVYEQYF. For the CDR3, the DNA is TGTGCCAGCAGTTACTCGACAGGGGCGGTATACGAGCAGTACTTC.